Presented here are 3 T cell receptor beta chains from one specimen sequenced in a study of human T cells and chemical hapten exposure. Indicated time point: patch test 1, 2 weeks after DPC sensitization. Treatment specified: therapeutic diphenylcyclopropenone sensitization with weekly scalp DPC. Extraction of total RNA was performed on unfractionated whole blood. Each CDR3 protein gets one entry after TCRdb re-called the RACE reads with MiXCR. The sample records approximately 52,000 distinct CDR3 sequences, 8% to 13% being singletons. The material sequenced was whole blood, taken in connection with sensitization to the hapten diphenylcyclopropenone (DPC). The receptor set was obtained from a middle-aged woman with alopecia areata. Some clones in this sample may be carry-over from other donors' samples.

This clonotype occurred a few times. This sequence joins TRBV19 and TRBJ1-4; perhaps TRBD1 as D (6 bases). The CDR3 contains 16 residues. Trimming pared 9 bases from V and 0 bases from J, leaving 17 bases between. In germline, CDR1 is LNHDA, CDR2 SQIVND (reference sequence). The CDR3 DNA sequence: TGTGCCAGCACAAGGACAGCTATTGCAACTAATGAAAAACTGTTTTTT. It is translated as CASTRTAIATNEKLFF.

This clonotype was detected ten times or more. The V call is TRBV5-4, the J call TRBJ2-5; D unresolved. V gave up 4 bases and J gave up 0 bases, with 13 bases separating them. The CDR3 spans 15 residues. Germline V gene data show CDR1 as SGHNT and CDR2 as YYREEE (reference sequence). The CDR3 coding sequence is TGTGCCAGCAGCCGACGCGTCGGAGACCAAGAGACCCAGTACTTC. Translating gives CASSRRVGDQETQYF.

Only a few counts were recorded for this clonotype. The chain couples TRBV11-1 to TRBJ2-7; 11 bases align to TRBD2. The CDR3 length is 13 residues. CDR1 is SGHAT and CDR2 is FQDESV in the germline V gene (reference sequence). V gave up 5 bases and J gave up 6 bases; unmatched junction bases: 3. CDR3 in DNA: TGTGCCAGCAGCCGACTAGCGGGACTCGAGCAGTACTTC. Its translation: CASSRLAGLEQYF.